This passage covers 31 T cell receptor beta chains from one sample sequenced in a study of cytomegalovirus exposure and HLA in healthy donors. PCR amplification relied on 60 Vbeta primers (plus 13 Jbeta primers). Assay used: immunoSEQ multiplex PCR; TCRdb lists only in-frame clones, some missing. Of roughly 130,000 clones listed, around 83% are singletons. Sequenced material: PBMCs. The receptors were gathered from a girl between 2 and 10 years old in good health and CMV-seronegative.

The rearrangement uses TRBV11-2 and TRBJ2-3; TRBD1 aligns across 10 bases. Germline lookup yields CDR1 SGHAT and CDR2 FQNNGV. The V segment lost 5 bases and the J segment 6 bases; nucleotides outside the gene matches: 11. The CDR3 contains 16 residues. CDR3 bases: TGTGCCAGCAGCCTAGCCCCCCCGGACAGGGGGGATACGCAGTATTTT. It specifies CASSLAPPDRGDTQYF.

The CDR3 spells CASSPVTNEKLFF. The CDR3 DNA reads as TGTGCCAGCAGTCCAGTCACCAATGAAAAACTGTTTTTT. This rearrangement joins TRBV27 to TRBJ1-4; D call uncertain. Trimming left V 5 bases short and J 5 bases short, with 9 bases between. This CDR3 spans 13 amino acids. Germline V gene lookup returns CDR1 MNHEY and CDR2 SMNVEV (reference sequence).

As for this clone: One end of the junction is discordant with germline, which a read error may explain. This rearrangement joins TRBV6-1 to TRBJ2-2; 10 bases line up with TRBD2. This CDR3 contains 16 residues. Germline assignment: CDR1 MNHNS and CDR2 SASEGT. The CDR3 is CASREAGGLSSGELFF. The CDR3 nucleotides read TGTGCCAGCAGGGAAGCGGGAGGGCTATCTTCCGGGGAGCTGTTTTTT.

The rearrangement joins TRBV27 to TRBJ2-1, with 10 bases aligning to TRBD2. Losses at the gene ends were 4 bases for V and 2 bases for J; bases not matched to a gene: 2. This CDR3 contains 15 residues. Germline V lookup: CDR1 MNHEY, CDR2 SMNVEV (reference sequence). The CDR3: CASSSGTSAYNEQFF. The DNA for the CDR3 is TGTGCCAGCAGTTCCGGGACTAGCGCCTACAATGAGCAGTTCTTC.

The J gene is TRBJ1-4, the V gene TRBV5-5; no firm D call. Looked up from germline, CDR1 is SGHKS and CDR2 is YYEKEE (reference sequence). The CDR3 covers 18 residues. Trimming took 0 bases from V and 2 from J, leaving 17 bases between them. CDR3 nucleotides: TGTGCCAGCAGCTTGGCCTCTATGCGGGGTTCGACTAATGAAAAACTGTTTTTT. Encoded protein: CASSLASMRGSTNEKLFF.

J is TRBJ1-3 and V is TRBV7-6; D is unresolved. V was pared by 0 bases and J by 4 bases, with 10 bases between. The CDR3 totals 15 residues. Germline CDR1 is SGHVS and CDR2 is FNYEAQ. The CDR3 spells CASSLAMAGGNTIYF. The CDR3 DNA reads as TGTGCCAGCAGCTTAGCTATGGCAGGCGGAAACACCATATATTTT.

The chain combines TRBV19 with TRBJ1-5; 7 bases map to TRBD1. Germline trimming cut 4 bases from V and 2 bases from J; bases unmatched to any gene: 8. The CDR3 length is 16 residues. CDR1 and CDR2 from the germline V gene are LNHDA and SQIVND (reference sequence). Here the CDR3 DNA reads TGTGCCAGTAGTACCAAGGGGGCGATGGGCAATCAGCCCCAGCATTTT. This translates into CASSTKGAMGNQPQHF.

This chain joins TRBV27 and TRBJ1-1, with D perhaps TRBD1 (6 bases). The length of the CDR3 is 11 residues. The germline gives CDR1 MNHEY, CDR2 SMNVEV (reference sequence). Trimming pared 7 bases from V and 5 bases from J, leaving 8 bases between. CDR3 region: CASTRGTEAFF. CDR3 sequence (DNA): TGTGCCAGCACAAGGGGGACTGAAGCTTTCTTT.

This clone was seen a few times. The CDR3 region has the DNA TGTGCCAGTAGTAACACAGGGGACAATCAGCCCCAGCATTTT. Residues: CASSNTGDNQPQHF. The chain carries TRBV19 and TRBJ1-5, with 7 bases aligning to TRBD1. The length of the CDR3 is 14 residues. In germline, CDR1 is LNHDA, CDR2 SQIVND (reference sequence). Trimming at V came to 4 bases and at J to 3 bases, leaving 3 bases not matched to a gene.

V gene TRBV11-2 combines with J gene TRBJ2-7, with 12 bases aligning to TRBD1. The junction had 4 bases not matched to a gene; V was cut back by 3 bases and J by 4 bases. This CDR3 has 15 amino acids. The germline V gene has CDR1 SGHAT and CDR2 FQNNGV. The CDR3 DNA reads as TGTGCCAGCAGCTTGTGGGGACAGGGGGCTTACGAGCAGTACTTC. Protein sequence: CASSLWGQGAYEQYF.

Only one count was recorded for this clone. The chain recombines TRBV5-4 with TRBJ2-7; no clear D. The germline V gene has CDR1 SGHNT and CDR2 YYREEE (reference sequence). The CDR3 runs to 13 residues. V lost 1 base to trimming and J lost 2 bases, with 7 bases between them. CDR3 coding DNA: TGTGCCAGCAGCTTGTGGTCAGCCTACGAGCAGTACTTC. Translated: CASSLWSAYEQYF.

As regards this clone: Different DNA sequences within this sample yield the same CDR3. The chain is built from TRBV9 and TRBJ2-7; no clear D. This CDR3 comprises 11 residues. V was clipped by 3 bases and J by 3 bases, with 4 bases between them. From germline, CDR1 is SGDLS and CDR2 YYNGEE. The CDR3 loop reads CASSAGYEQYF. CDR3 bases: TGTGCCAGCAGCGCAGGCTACGAGCAGTACTTC.

The chain uses TRBV7-2 and TRBJ2-1; 12 nucleotides match TRBD2. With 5 bases clipped from V and 4 bases from J, the junction kept 3 bases outside the gene matches. The CDR3 totals 15 residues. Per germline, CDR1 SGHTA and CDR2 FQGNSA. The CDR3 nucleotides read TGTGCCAGCAGCCAAGGGACTAGCGGGTACAATGAGCAGTTCTTC. This translates into CASSQGTSGYNEQFF.

The chain combines TRBV11-2 with TRBJ2-7; 7 positions match TRBD1. Germline trimming cut 5 bases from V and 7 bases from J; bases unmatched to any gene: 11. Per germline, CDR1 SGHAT and CDR2 FQNNGV. There are 14 residues in the CDR3. The DNA for the CDR3 is TGTGCCAGCAGCGTACAGGGGCGGTCGAGTGAGCAGTACTTC. Residues: CASSVQGRSSEQYF. The complete variable domain, with remaining parts taken from reference TRBV11-2 and TRBJ2-7, reads EAGVAQSPRYKIIEKRQSVAFWCNPISGHATLYWYQQILGQGPKLLIQFQNNGVVDDSQLPKDRFSAERLKGVDSTLKIQPAKLEDSAVYLCASSVQGRSSEQYFGPGTRLTVT.

This clone is termed medium-sized. The V call is TRBV2, the J call TRBJ2-1, with D unclear. Germline values: CDR1 SNHLY, CDR2 FYNNEI. Deletions cut 4 bases from V and 0 bases from J, with 7 bases between. This CDR3 spans 14 amino acids. CDR3 sequence (DNA): TGTGCCAGCAGTGCTTTTTACTCCTACAATGAGCAGTTCTTC. This translates into CASSAFYSYNEQFF.

This chain links TRBV12-5 with TRBJ2-3; 8 positions match TRBD2. V lost 2 bases, J lost 8 bases, and 9 bases stayed unmatched. Germline loops: CDR1 LGHNT, CDR2 FRNRAP. CDR3 length: 15 amino acids. The DNA for the CDR3 is TGTGCTAGTGGTTTGCTCACTAGCGGTCCGGGTACGCAGTATTTT. Translated: CASGLLTSGPGTQYF.

This chain joins TRBV4-1 and TRBJ1-1; 7 bases align to TRBD1. Per germline, CDR1 MGHRA and CDR2 YSYEKL. The CDR3 sequence is 16 residues long. With 1 base clipped from V and 4 bases from J, the junction kept 9 bases outside the gene matches. CDR3 residues: CASSQGPLDRSTEAFF. CDR3 bases: TGCGCCAGCAGCCAAGGCCCGCTGGACAGGAGCACTGAAGCTTTCTTT.

This rearrangement joins TRBV5-8 to TRBJ1-4; D not resolved. CDR1 is SGHTS and CDR2 is YDEGEE in the germline V gene. This CDR3 has 16 amino acids. The V gene lost 1 base and the J gene lost 5 bases, with 15 bases spanning the gap. CDR3 nucleotide sequence: TGTGCCAGCAGCTTGCAGATCGGGGAAGAAAATGAAAAACTGTTTTTT. It is translated as CASSLQIGEENEKLFF.

The V and J genes are TRBV29-1 and TRBJ2-7, with D perhaps TRBD2 (6 bases). Deletions cut 3 bases from V and 5 bases from J, with 26 bases between. The CDR3 has 17 residues. CDR1 is SQVTM and CDR2 is ANQGSEA in the germline V gene. CDR3 loop: CSVDGLSDGQGGDEQYF. The CDR3, as DNA: TGCAGCGTTGACGGGTTATCCGACGGGCAGGGAGGTGACGAGCAGTACTTC.

The V call is TRBV6-5, the J call TRBJ1-2, with D perhaps TRBD1 (6 bases). Germline V gene lookup returns CDR1 MNHEY and CDR2 SVGAGI. The CDR3 totals 13 residues. V was pared by 7 bases and J by 8 bases, with 17 bases between. CDR3 region: CASTAGALWGYTF. CDR3 DNA: TGTGCCAGCACTGCGGGGGCGTTGTGGGGCTACACCTTC.

This clone has just a few counts. The V call is TRBV2, the J call TRBJ2-6; D might be TRBD2 (6 bases). Germline assignment: CDR1 SNHLY and CDR2 FYNNEI. The CDR3 extends over 15 amino acids. V lost 6 bases and J lost 4, with 13 bases in between. DNA of the CDR3: TGTGCCAGCAGCAGCCGGGGGACCGGGGCCAACGTCCTGACTTTC. Amino acids: CASSSRGTGANVLTF. The full variable domain, rest sourced from reference TRBV2 and TRBJ2-6, is EPEVTQTPSHQVTQMGQEVILRCVPISNHLYFYWYRQILGQKVEFLVSFYNNEISEKSEIFDDQFSVERPDGSNFTLKIRSTKLEDSAMYFCASSSRGTGANVLTFGAGSRLTVL.

The V call is TRBV28, the J call TRBJ2-7; D not resolved. Germline CDR1 MDHEN, CDR2 SYDVKM. The CDR3 is 14 amino acids. V was shortened by 5 bases and J by 4 bases, with 15 bases between the two germline ends. The chain's CDR3 is CASSRSQSYYEQYF. CDR3 sequence (DNA): TGTGCCAGCAGTAGATCACAGAGTTATTACGAGCAGTACTTC.

The chain joins TRBV29-1 to TRBJ2-3, with D tentatively TRBD2 (6 bases). The ends were cut back, 6 bases at V and 0 bases at J, with 13 bases in the middle. The CDR3 extends over 14 amino acids. Looked up from germline, CDR1 is SQVTM and CDR2 is ANQGSEA. In nucleotides, the CDR3 is TGCAGCGTGCGGGGCGGTACTAGCACAGATACGCAGTATTTT. Amino acids: CSVRGGTSTDTQYF.

This clone was detected only a few times. The chain has TRBV7-9 and TRBJ1-4; D is uncertain. The CDR3 totals 15 residues. CDR1 is SEHNR and CDR2 is FQNEAQ in the germline V gene (reference sequence). The V gene lost 2 bases and the J gene lost 10 bases, with 17 bases spanning the gap. CDR3 amino acids: CASSLKSGVSRKLFF. CDR3 DNA: TGTGCCAGCAGCTTAAAGTCCGGGGTAAGTCGAAAACTGTTTTTT. Based on the CDR3 plus reference TRBV7-9 and TRBJ1-4, the full variable domain is DTGVSQNPRHKITKRGQNVTFRCDPISEHNRLYWYRQTLGQGPEFLTYFQNEAQLEKSRLLSDRFSAERPKGSFSTLEIQRTEQGDSAMYLCASSLKSGVSRKLFFGSGTQLSVL.

The chain couples TRBV28 to TRBJ2-4; 7 positions match TRBD2. The CDR3 loop spans 20 amino acids. After removal of 6 bases from V and 3 bases from J, the junction contained 23 bases not matched to a gene. CDR1 is MDHEN and CDR2 is SYDVKM in the germline V gene. CDR3: CASSRLPKTLAAKVKNIQYF. DNA for the CDR3: TGTGCCAGCAGCCGACTGCCCAAGACGCTAGCGGCTAAAGTCAAAAACATTCAGTACTTC.

This sequence joins TRBV30 and TRBJ2-5; D gene ambiguous. CDR1 is GTSNPN and CDR2 is SVGIG in the germline V gene (reference sequence). This CDR3 region has 14 residues. V dropped 0 bases and J dropped 0 bases, with 8 bases sitting between them. CDR3 loop: CAWSVSLDQETQYF. The CDR3 DNA follows: TGTGCCTGGAGTGTAAGTCTAGACCAAGAGACCCAGTACTTC.

The gene calls are TRBV15 and TRBJ2-7; TRBD1 matches 8 bases. This CDR3 has 14 amino acids. Per the germline V gene, CDR1 is LNHNV and CDR2 is YYDKDF (reference sequence). Trimming cost V 0 bases and J 7 bases; bases outside gene matches: 5. The CDR3 spells CATSRDRGLVEQYF. In DNA, the CDR3 is TGTGCCACCAGCAGAGACAGGGGGCTGGTTGAGCAGTACTTC.

This clone has only one observation. The chain employs TRBV18 and TRBJ1-4, with D perhaps matching TRBD1 (6 bases). V was shortened by 5 bases and J by 3 bases, with 13 bases between the two germline ends. From germline, CDR1 is KGHSH and CDR2 LQKENI. This CDR3 has 15 amino acids. The CDR3 DNA reads TGTGCCAGCTCAGCGAACAGGGATTCTAATGAAAAACTGTTTTTT. It encodes CASSANRDSNEKLFF.

The J gene is TRBJ1-5, the V gene TRBV28; 8 bases map to TRBD1. With 6 bases clipped from V and 12 bases from J, the junction kept 7 bases outside the gene matches. This CDR3 comprises 12 residues. CDR1 and CDR2 from the germline V gene are MDHEN and SYDVKM. CDR3 loop: CASSLGTGLQHF. CDR3 nucleotides: TGTGCCAGCAGCCTAGGGACAGGTCTCCAGCATTTT. Supplemented by reference TRBV28 and TRBJ1-5, the full variable domain reads DVKVTQSSRYLVKRTGEKVFLECVQDMDHENMFWYRQDPGLGLRLIYFSYDVKMKEKGDIPEGYSVSREKKERFSLILESASTNQTSMYLCASSLGTGLQHFGDGTRLSIL.

The V gene is TRBV19, the J gene TRBJ2-1, with D possibly being TRBD1 (5 bases). V dropped 5 bases and J dropped 6 bases, with 8 bases sitting between them. Germline V gene sequence: CDR1 LNHDA, CDR2 SQIVND (reference sequence). CDR3 length equals 12 residues. CDR3 DNA: TGTGCCAGTAGTCAGGGCGCCAATGAGCAGTTCTTC. Protein sequence: CASSQGANEQFF.

V gene TRBV5-4 combines with J gene TRBJ2-1; weak D call: TRBD1 (5 bases). V was pared by 0 bases and J by 1 base, with 8 bases between. The germline V gene encodes CDR1 SGHNT and CDR2 YYREEE (reference sequence). This CDR3 has 15 residues. In nucleotides, the CDR3 is TGTGCCAGCAGCTTGGACAGGCAGTCCTACAATGAGCAGTTCTTC. It encodes CASSLDRQSYNEQFF.